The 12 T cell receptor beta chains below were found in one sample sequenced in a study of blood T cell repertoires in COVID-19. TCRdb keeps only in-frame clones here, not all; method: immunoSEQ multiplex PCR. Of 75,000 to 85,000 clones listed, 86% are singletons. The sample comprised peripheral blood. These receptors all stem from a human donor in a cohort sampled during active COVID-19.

For the CDR3, the DNA is TGTGCCAGCAGTGACGGACAAGGAGCTGAGCAGTTCTTC. Protein product: CASSDGQGAEQFF. The chain couples TRBV11-2 to TRBJ2-1; weak D call: TRBD1 (5 bases). The CDR3 length is 13 residues. Per germline, CDR1 SGHAT and CDR2 FQNNGV. The V end was cut by 6 bases, the J end by 9 bases, with 15 bases between.

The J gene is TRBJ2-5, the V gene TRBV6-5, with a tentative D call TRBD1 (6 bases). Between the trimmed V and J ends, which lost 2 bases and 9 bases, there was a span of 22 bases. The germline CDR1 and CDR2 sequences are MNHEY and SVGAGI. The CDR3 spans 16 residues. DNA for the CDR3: TGTGCCAGCAGTTACGGGTCGACAGGAGCCAGAGCGGCCCAGTACTTC. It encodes CASSYGSTGARAAQYF.

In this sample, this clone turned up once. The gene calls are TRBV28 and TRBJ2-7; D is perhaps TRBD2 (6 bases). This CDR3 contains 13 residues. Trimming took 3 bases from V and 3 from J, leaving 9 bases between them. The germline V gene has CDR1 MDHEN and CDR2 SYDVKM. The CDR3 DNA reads TGTGCCAGCAGTTTCGGAGGGCGCTACGAGCAGTACTTC. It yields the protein CASSFGGRYEQYF.

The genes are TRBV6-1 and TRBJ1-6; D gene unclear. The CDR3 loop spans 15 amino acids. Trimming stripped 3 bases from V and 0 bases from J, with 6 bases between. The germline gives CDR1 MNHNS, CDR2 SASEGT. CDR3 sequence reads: CASSERSSYNSPLHF. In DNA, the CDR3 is TGTGCCAGCAGTGAGAGGAGCTCCTATAATTCACCCCTCCACTTT.

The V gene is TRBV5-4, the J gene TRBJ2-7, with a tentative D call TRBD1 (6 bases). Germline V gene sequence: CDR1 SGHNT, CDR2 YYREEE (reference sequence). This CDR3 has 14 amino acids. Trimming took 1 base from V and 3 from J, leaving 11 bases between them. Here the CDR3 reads CASSLKQGGYEQYF. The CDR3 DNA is TGTGCCAGCAGCTTGAAACAGGGCGGCTACGAGCAGTACTTC.

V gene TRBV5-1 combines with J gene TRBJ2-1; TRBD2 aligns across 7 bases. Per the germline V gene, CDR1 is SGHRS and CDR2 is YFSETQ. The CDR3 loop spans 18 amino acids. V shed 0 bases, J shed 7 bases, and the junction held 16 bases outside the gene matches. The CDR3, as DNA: TGCGCCAGCAGCTTGGGGTCTATAGCGGGCGCTGGGTGGAATGAGCAGTTCTTC. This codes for CASSLGSIAGAGWNEQFF.

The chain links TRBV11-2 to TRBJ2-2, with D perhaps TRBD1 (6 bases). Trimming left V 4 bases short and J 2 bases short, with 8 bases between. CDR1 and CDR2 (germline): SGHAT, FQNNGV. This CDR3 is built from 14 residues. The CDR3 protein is CASSWGLNTGELFF. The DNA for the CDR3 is TGTGCCAGCAGCTGGGGGCTAAACACCGGGGAGCTGTTTTTT.

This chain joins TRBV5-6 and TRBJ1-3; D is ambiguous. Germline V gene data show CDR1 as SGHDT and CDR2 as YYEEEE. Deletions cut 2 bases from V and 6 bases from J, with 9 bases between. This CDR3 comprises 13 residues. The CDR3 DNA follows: TGTGCCAGCAGCTTCGGTATTGAAAACACCATATATTTT. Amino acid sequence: CASSFGIENTIYF. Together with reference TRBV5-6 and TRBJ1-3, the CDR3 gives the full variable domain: DAGVTQSPTHLIKTRGQQVTLRCSPKSGHDTVSWYQQALGQGPQFIFQYYEEEERQRGNFPDRFSGHQFPNYSSELNVNALLLGDSALYLCASSFGIENTIYFGEGSWLTVV.

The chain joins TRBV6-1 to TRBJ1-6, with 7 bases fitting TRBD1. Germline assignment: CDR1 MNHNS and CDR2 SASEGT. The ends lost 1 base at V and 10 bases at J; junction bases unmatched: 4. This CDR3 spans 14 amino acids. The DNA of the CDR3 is TGTGCCAGCAGTGAAGGCCAGGGGGTCTCACCCCTCCACTTT. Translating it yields CASSEGQGVSPLHF.

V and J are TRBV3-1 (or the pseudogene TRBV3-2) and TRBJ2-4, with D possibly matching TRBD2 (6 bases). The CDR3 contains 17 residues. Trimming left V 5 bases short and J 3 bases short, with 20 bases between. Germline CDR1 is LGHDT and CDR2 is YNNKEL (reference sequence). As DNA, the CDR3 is TGTGCCAGCAGCGAAATCAACCGCGGGACTGACAAAAACATTCAGTACTTC. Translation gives CASSEINRGTDKNIQYF.

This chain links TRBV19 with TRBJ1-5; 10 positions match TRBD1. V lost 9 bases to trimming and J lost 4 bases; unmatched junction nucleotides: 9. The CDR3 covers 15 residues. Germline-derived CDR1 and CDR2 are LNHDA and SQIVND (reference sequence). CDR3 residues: CARSIRDRGNQPQHF. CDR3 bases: TGTGCCAGATCCATCCGGGACAGGGGTAATCAGCCCCAGCATTTT.

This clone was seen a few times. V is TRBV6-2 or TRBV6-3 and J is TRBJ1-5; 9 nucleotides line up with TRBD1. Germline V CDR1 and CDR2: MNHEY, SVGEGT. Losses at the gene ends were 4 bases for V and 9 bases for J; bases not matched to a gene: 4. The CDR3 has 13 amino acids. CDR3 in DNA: TGTGCCAGCAGTTTGGACAGGGGTGGGCCCCAGCATTTT. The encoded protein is CASSLDRGGPQHF.